This T cell receptor (beta chain) was identified during a study of OX40 agonist ivuxolimab in advanced cancers. Sequencing was performed with immunoSEQ multiplex PCR; in TCRdb, only in-frame clones are kept and a portion is missing. Found here are about 88,000 clones, about 87% of them singletons; the top ten hold 1.5% to 2%. J lost 6 bases, V lost 8 bases, and 8 bases had no gene match. The CDR3 consists of 13 residues. CDR1 MNHNY and CDR2 SVGAGI come from the germline V gene (reference sequence). The V call is TRBV6-6, the J call TRBJ2-7; 9 bases line up with TRBD1. The sequence came from an adult with an advanced solid tumor such as melanoma, head and neck, liver or kidney cancer. Sequencing was performed on CD4+ or CD8+ T cells sorted from blood, taken in a trial of the OX40 agonist ivuxolimab. The CDR3 spells CASGGQGRTEQYF. The CDR3 nucleotides are TGTGCCAGCGGGGGACAGGGAAGGACCGAGCAGTACTTC.